This TCR beta chain comes out of a study of T-cell memory formation after mild COVID-19. Study-wide points: Among clones contracting day 15 to 85, CD4/CD8 was balanced, whereas later expanders leaned CD4+.

This CDR3 has 17 amino acids. Trimming took 4 bases from V and 3 from J, leaving 18 bases between them. Germline CDR1 is MNHEY and CDR2 is SMNVEV (reference sequence). Each CDR3 protein gets one entry after TCRdb re-called the 5' RACE reads with MiXCR. The data show around 410,000 distinct CDR3 sequences, less than 25% seen once. This clonotype occurred a few times. Its antigen is unidentified. This receptor was identified in an adult woman who had mild COVID-19 (a few samples of this study predate the infection). Cell type and time point are not known. The chain employs TRBV27 and TRBJ2-2; D gene unclear. The sample comprised PBMCs or a T cell subset sorted from them (not recorded which). CDR3 nucleotide sequence: TGTGCCAGCAGTTCTAGTTTATCTTGGTCGGACACCGGGGAGCTGTTTTTT. Protein: CASSSSLSWSDTGELFF.